These 9 T cell receptor beta chains came from one sample sequenced in a study of tumor-infiltrating lymphocytes in localized non-small cell lung cancer. Sequencing used immunoSEQ multiplex PCR; TCRdb keeps in-frame clones, though not all of them. Of 2,000 to 3,000 clones detected, 40% to 65% appear once; the ten largest clones hold 9.5% to 15%. The sequencing input was uninvolved lung tissue not adjacent to the tumor. These receptor sequences come from a human donor with non-small cell lung cancer. Some clones in this sample may be carry-over from other donors' samples.

The chain is built from TRBV11-3 and TRBJ2-1; D not resolved. The CDR3 has 13 amino acids. Deletions cut 5 bases from V and 10 bases from J, with 15 bases between. The germline gives CDR1 SGHNT, CDR2 YENEEA. This chain's CDR3 is CASSPGWDGEQFF. In DNA form, the CDR3 reads TGTGCCAGCAGCCCGGGTTGGGATGGGGAGCAGTTCTTC. Using reference TRBV11-3 and TRBJ2-1 for the parts outside the CDR3, the full variable domain is EAGVVQSPRYKIIEKKQPVAFWCNPISGHNTLYWYLQNLGQGPELLIRYENEEAVDDSQLPKDRFSAERLKGVDSTLKIQPAELGDSAVYLCASSPGWDGEQFFGPGTRLTVL.

The V and J genes are TRBV11-2 and TRBJ2-1, with D possibly being TRBD1 (6 bases). This CDR3 comprises 16 residues. Germline values: CDR1 SGHAT, CDR2 FQNNGV. The V and J ends lost 3 bases and 6 bases respectively, with 18 bases between them. CDR3 amino acids: CASSFTVAGAGNEQFF. The CDR3 DNA follows: TGTGCCAGCAGCTTCACAGTCGCAGGGGCCGGCAATGAGCAGTTCTTC.

The rearrangement joins TRBV27 to TRBJ1-1; TRBD1 aligns across 7 bases. The V gene end was trimmed by 6 bases and the J gene end by 1 base; junction bases not matched to a gene: 2. The CDR3 has 13 amino acids. CDR1 is MNHEY, CDR2 SMNVEV, per germline (reference sequence). The CDR3 nucleotides are TGTGCCAGCAGGAGACAGGGGAACACTGAAGCTTTCTTT. Translating gives CASRRQGNTEAFF.

The rearrangement uses TRBV6-5 and TRBJ2-5; weak D call: TRBD1 (6 bases). Germline V CDR1 and CDR2: MNHEY, SVGAGI. V gave up 1 base and J gave up 0 bases, with 9 bases separating them. CDR3 length equals 15 residues. CDR3 nucleotides: TGTGCCAGCAGTTACTATCAGGGGTACCAAGAGACCCAGTACTTC. As protein: CASSYYQGYQETQYF.

V gene TRBV29-1 combines with J gene TRBJ2-3; 9 bases fit TRBD1. The CDR3 runs 14 residues. Germline V lookup: CDR1 SQVTM, CDR2 ANQGSEA. The J segment lost 3 bases and the V segment lost 5 bases, leaving 6 bases of the junction unmatched. The CDR3 region has the DNA TGCAGCGTTAGCCGGGACAGGGTAACAGATACGCAGTATTTT. It encodes CSVSRDRVTDTQYF.

The chain combines TRBV30 with TRBJ1-1; no reliable D call. The germline V gene has CDR1 GTSNPN and CDR2 SVGIG (reference sequence). Between the trimmed V and J ends, which lost 0 bases and 7 bases, there was a span of 6 bases. The CDR3 runs to 11 residues. As DNA, the CDR3 is TGTGCCTGGAGTGTGCGGTTTGAAGCTTTCTTT. Protein sequence: CAWSVRFEAFF. The whole variable domain, remainder taken from reference TRBV30 and TRBJ1-1, is SQTIHQWPATLVQPVGSPLSLECTVEGTSNPNLYWYRQAAGRGLQLLFYSVGIGQISSEVPQNLSASRPQDRQFILSSKKLLLSDSGFYLCAWSVRFEAFFGQGTRLTVV.

By share, this clone counts as medium-sized (0.01 to 0.1%). Sequence at one end of the junction differs from germline and may be a read error. The CDR3 DNA follows: TGTGCCAGCAGCCCCCTCGTGGGAAGCACTCAGCCCCAGCATTTT. It is translated as CASSPLVGSTQPQHF. The V call is TRBV7-2, the J call TRBJ1-5, with unresolved D. The CDR3 totals 15 residues. Germline CDR1 is SGHTA and CDR2 is FQGNSA.

The genes are TRBV7-2 and TRBJ1-5; 7 bases align to TRBD1. This CDR3 contains 14 residues. Germline assignment: CDR1 SGHTA and CDR2 FQGNSA. Germline trimming cut 2 bases from V and 5 bases from J; bases unmatched to any gene: 3. CDR3 in DNA: TGTGCCAGCAGCTTACAGGGGGGAGATCAGCCCCAGCATTTT. Its protein is CASSLQGGDQPQHF.

The V and J genes are TRBV30 and TRBJ2-2; 9 bases are shared with TRBD1. Germline CDR1 reads GTSNPN; CDR2 reads SVGIG (reference sequence). This CDR3 contains 15 residues. Trimming took 4 bases from V and 6 from J; bases not matched to a gene: 9. Here the CDR3 reads CAWKMTGGISGELFF. In DNA form, the CDR3 reads TGTGCCTGGAAGATGACAGGGGGGATCTCCGGGGAGCTGTTTTTT.